This T cell receptor (beta chain) was documented in a study of T cell responses to AZD1222 COVID-19 vaccine. Whole-study context: Second-dose groups at about 4 or about 12 weeks were pooled.

General study findings and limits: Close to half of spike-specific TCRs reportedly recognize unmutated variant regions. Regions 160-218 and 743-854 dominated among vaccine-associated CD4 TCRs spanning spike. Just 5 to 7 AZD1222 recipients tested seropositive at baseline.

V was shortened by 4 bases and J by 4 bases, with 17 bases between the two germline ends. Per the germline V gene, CDR1 is SGHTA and CDR2 is FQGTGA. This CDR3 has 16 amino acids. Only in-frame clones appear in the TCRdb table, and some are missing; sequencing was by immunoSEQ multiplex PCR. The table has about 120,000 clones, around nine tenths seen once. As regards this clone: As yet, its antigen is unknown.

The V call is TRBV7-3, the J call TRBJ1-3; D ambiguous. The TCR was taken from an adult in good health. The sample consisted of peripheral blood, taken on day 0 of AZD1222 vaccination. The DNA for the CDR3 is TGTGCCAGCAGCTCCTCCGTAATGGGTTCCGGAAACACCATATATTTT. This codes for CASSSSVMGSGNTIYF.